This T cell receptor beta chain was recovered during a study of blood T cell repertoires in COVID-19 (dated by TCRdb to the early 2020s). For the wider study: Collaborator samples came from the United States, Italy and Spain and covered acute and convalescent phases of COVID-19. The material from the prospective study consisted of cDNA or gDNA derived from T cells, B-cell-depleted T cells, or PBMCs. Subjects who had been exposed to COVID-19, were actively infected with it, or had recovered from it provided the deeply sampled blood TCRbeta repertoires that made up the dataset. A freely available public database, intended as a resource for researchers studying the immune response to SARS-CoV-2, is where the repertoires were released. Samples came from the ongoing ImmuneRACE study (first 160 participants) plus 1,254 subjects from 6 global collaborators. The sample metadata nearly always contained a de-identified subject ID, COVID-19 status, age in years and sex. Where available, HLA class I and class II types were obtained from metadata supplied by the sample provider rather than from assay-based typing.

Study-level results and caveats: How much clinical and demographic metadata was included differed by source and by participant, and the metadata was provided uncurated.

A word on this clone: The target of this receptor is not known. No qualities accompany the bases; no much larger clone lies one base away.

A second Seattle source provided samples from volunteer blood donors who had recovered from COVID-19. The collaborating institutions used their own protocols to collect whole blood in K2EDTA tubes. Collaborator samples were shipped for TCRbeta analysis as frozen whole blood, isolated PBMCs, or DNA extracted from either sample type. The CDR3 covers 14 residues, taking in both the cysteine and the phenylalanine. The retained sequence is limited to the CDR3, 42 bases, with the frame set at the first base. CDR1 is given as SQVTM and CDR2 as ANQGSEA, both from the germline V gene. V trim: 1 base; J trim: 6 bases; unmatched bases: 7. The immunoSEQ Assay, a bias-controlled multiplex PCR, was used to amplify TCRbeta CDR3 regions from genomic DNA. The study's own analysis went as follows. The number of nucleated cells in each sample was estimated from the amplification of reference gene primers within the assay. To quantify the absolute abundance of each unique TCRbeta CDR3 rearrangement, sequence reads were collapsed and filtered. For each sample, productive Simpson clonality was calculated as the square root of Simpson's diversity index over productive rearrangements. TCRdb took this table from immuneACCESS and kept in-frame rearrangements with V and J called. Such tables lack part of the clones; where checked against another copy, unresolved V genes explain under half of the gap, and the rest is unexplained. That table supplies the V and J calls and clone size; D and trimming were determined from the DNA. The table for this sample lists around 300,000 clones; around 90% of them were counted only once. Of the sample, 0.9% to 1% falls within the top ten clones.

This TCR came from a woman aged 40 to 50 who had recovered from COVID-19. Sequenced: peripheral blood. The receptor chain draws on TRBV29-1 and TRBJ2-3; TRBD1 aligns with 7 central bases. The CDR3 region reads CSVEGTGFRDTQYF. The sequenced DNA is TGCAGCGTTGAAGGGACAGGATTTAGGGATACGCAGTATTTT.